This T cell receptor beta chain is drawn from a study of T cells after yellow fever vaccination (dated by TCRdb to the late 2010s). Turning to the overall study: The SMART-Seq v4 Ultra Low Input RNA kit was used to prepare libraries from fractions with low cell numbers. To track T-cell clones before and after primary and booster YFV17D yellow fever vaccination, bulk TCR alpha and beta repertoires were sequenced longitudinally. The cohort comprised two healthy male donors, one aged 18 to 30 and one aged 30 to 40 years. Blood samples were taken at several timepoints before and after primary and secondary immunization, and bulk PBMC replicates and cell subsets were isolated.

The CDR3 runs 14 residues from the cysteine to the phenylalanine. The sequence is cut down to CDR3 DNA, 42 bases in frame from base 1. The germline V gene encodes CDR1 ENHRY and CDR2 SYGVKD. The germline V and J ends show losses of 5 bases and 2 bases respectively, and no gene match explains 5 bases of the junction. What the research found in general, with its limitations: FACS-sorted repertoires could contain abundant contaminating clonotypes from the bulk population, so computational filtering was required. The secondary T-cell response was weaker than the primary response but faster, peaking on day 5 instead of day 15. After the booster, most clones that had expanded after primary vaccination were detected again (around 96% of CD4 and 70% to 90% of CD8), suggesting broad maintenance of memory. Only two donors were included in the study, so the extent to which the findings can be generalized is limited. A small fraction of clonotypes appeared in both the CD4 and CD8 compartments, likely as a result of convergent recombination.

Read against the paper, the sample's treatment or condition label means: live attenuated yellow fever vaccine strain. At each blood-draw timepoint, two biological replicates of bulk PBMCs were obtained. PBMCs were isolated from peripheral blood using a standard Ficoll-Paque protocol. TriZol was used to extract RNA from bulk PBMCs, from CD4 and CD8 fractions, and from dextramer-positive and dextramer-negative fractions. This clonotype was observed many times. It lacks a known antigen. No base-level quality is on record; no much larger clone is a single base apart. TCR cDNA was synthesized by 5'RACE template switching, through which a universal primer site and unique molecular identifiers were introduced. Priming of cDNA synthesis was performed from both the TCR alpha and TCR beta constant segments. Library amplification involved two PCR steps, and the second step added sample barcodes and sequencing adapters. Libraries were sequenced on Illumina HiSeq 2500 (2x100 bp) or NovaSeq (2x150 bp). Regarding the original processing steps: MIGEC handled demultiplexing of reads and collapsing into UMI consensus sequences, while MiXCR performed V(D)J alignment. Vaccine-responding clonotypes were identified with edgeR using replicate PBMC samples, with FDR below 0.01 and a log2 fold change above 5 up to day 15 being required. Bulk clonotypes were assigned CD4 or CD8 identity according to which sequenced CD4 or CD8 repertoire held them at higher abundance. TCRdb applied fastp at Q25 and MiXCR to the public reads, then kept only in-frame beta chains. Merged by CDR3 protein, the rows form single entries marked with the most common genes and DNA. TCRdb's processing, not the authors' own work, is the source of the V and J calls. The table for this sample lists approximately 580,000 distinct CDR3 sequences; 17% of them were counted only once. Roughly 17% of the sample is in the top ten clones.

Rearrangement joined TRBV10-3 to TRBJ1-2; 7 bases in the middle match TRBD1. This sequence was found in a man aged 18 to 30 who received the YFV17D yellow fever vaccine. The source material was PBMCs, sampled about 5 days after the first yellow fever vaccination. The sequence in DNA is TGTGCCATCAGTCAAACACAGGGGAACTATGGCTACACCTTC. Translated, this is CAISQTQGNYGYTF.